This is a list of T cell receptor beta chains from one sample in a study of T cell repertoires in cytomegalovirus infection. Each CDR3 protein gets one entry after TCRdb re-called the reads with MiXCR. The sample lists about 310,000 distinct CDR3 sequences; 8% to 10% were seen once. Sequencing used PBMCs. These receptors all come from a human donor in good health (CMV status not recorded). Some clones in this sample may be carry-over from other donors' samples. The CDR3 runs from the conserved cysteine through the conserved F or W. The D gene is left open where the match is weak. Clone size is shown for a subset of rows, as once, few, many or a class of expanded clone.

D	size	V	J	DNA	CDR3
-	many	TRBV7-2	TRBJ1-2	TGTGCCAGCAGCTCAACGGGGCGCGGGGACGGGAACTATGGCTACACCTTC	CASSSTGRGDGNYGYTF
TRBD2	many	TRBV7-8	TRBJ2-3	TGTGCCAGCAGGTCCACTAGCGGGGGTTACGTAAGCACAGATACGCAGTATTTT	CASRSTSGGYVSTDTQYF
TRBD1	many	TRBV20-1	TRBJ2-2	TGCAGTGCTAGAAACAGGGGGCGAACCGGGGAGCTGTTTTTT	CSARNRGRTGELFF
TRBD1	many	TRBV25-1	TRBJ2-5	TGTGCCAGCGGGGGACAGGCCCAAGAGACCCAGTACTTC	CASGGQAQETQYF
-	many	TRBV25-1	TRBJ2-5	TGTGCCAGCAGTGGAAAGCTCCAAGAGACCCAGTACTTC	CASSGKLQETQYF
TRBD2	few	TRBV29-1	TRBJ2-5	TGCAGCGTCTCGGGGGGTCTAGGAGAGAAGACCCAGTACTTC	CSVSGGLGEKTQYF
-	many	TRBV29-1	TRBJ2-1	TGCAGCGTTGCCCCATTCCTCAATGAGCAGTTCTTC	CSVAPFLNEQFF
-	many	TRBV10-3	TRBJ2-6	TGTGCCGTTTCCGACTCTGGGGCCAACGTCCTGACTTTC	CAVSDSGANVLTF
-	many	TRBV7-2	TRBJ1-1	TGTGCCAGCAGCCCCCGCTCCTACACTGAAGCTTTCTTT	CASSPRSYTEAFF
TRBD2	-	TRBV19	TRBJ2-7	TGTGCCAGTAGGGGACAGGGGACTAGCGGGGGCTCGAGCTCCTACGAGCAGTACTTC	CASRGQGTSGGSSSYEQYF
-	-	TRBV18	TRBJ2-1	TGTGCCAGCTCACCACCGCCAGGGGACAATGAGCAGTTCTTC	CASSPPPGDNEQFF
-	many	TRBV20-1	TRBJ1-5	TGCAGTGCTAGAGGCCCCCAGCCCCAGCATTTT	CSARGPQPQHF
-	many	TRBV20-1	TRBJ2-3	TGCAGTGCTACCTTTAACCCTTCTAGCACAGATACGCAGTATTTT	CSATFNPSSTDTQYF
-	once	TRBV12-3/TRBV12-4	TRBJ2-7	TGTGCCAGCGCCAGACCTAGCCTTGGCTCCTACGAGCAGTACTTC	CASARPSLGSYEQYF
TRBD1	many	TRBV5-4	TRBJ1-2	TGTGCCAGCAGCTATGAAGGGACAGGGAGAGGCGGCTACACCTTC	CASSYEGTGRGGYTF
-	many	TRBV12-3/TRBV12-4	TRBJ2-6	TGTGCCAGCAGTCCTGCCCTCTCTGGGGCCAACGTCCTGACTTTC	CASSPALSGANVLTF
TRBD1	-	TRBV29-1	TRBJ1-2	TGCAGCGTCGTGACAGGGGTTCGGCTGGGCTACACCTTC	CSVVTGVRLGYTF
-	many	TRBV6-2/TRBV6-3	TRBJ2-5	TGTGCCAGCAATCCGCGGGCAGGGTATTACTCTGGACAAGAGACCCAGTACTTC	CASNPRAGYYSGQETQYF
-	many	TRBV20-1	TRBJ2-1	TGCAGTGCTAGAGCAGGGGGGGGCTCGAAATACAATGAGCAGTTCTTC	CSARAGGGSKYNEQFF
-	few	TRBV7-9	TRBJ2-7	TGTGCCAGCAGTCGAAACCTGGACCGATCTCACTCCTACGAGCAGTACTTC	CASSRNLDRSHSYEQYF
TRBD1	-	TRBV7-8	TRBJ2-1	TGTGCCAGCAGACCAGGGACAGCTGCGAGTGAGCAGTTCTTC	CASRPGTAASEQFF
-	many	TRBV13	TRBJ1-4	TGTGCCAGCAGCTTAGAAGGGTATGGAGAAAAACTGTTTTTT	CASSLEGYGEKLFF
-	few	TRBV3-1	TRBJ1-1	TGTGCCAGCAGCCCTCAGAGGGACGAGGGCACTGAAGCTTTCTTT	CASSPQRDEGTEAFF
-	many	TRBV7-9	TRBJ1-1	TGTGCCAGCAGCTCACAGACTGAAGCTTTCTTT	CASSSQTEAFF
-	many	TRBV28	TRBJ2-2	TGTGCCAGCAGTTCCACGGACCCGGAGGGCACCGGGGAGCTGTTTTTT	CASSSTDPEGTGELFF
-	many	TRBV7-2	TRBJ1-2	TGTGCCAGCAGCTCCTTAACAGTTAACTATGGCTACACCTTC	CASSSLTVNYGYTF
-	many	TRBV11-2	TRBJ2-5	TGTGCCAGCAGCTTAGACGGGATCGGGACCCAGTACTTC	CASSLDGIGTQYF
-	few	TRBV23-1	TRBJ2-3	TGCGCCAGCAGTAAGCGGACCAATAGGCAGTATTTT	CASSKRTNRQYF
-	many	TRBV6-2/TRBV6-3	TRBJ2-1	TGTGCCAGCAATGAGTTCTCCTACAATGAGCAGTTCTTC	CASNEFSYNEQFF
TRBD1	many	TRBV20-1	TRBJ2-3	TGCAGTGCTGGGGACAGGGGGCCGGGTTCGAATACGCAGTATTTT	CSAGDRGPGSNTQYF
-	many	TRBV28	TRBJ1-5	TGTGCCAGCACCAAGAGGGTAGGCAATCAGCCCCAGCATTTT	CASTKRVGNQPQHF
TRBD2	-	TRBV5-6	TRBJ2-3	TGTGCCAGCAGCTCGGGGGGACCCACAGATACGCAGTATTTT	CASSSGGPTDTQYF
-	many	TRBV14	TRBJ2-5	TGTGCCAGCAGCCAAGATCTGAGGGGTGAGACCCAGTACTTC	CASSQDLRGETQYF
TRBD2	many	TRBV20-1	TRBJ2-1	TGCAGTGCCAGGGCGGTGGCTAGCGGGGGGACTGAGCAGTTCTTC	CSARAVASGGTEQFF
-	-	TRBV10-1	TRBJ1-6	TGCGCCAGCAGTGAGGGGGTCGGACGGGATTCACCCCTCCACTTT	CASSEGVGRDSPLHF
-	many	TRBV28	TRBJ2-5	TGTGCCAGCAGTTTATGGGTGGACCTGACCGGGGAGACCCAGTACTTC	CASSLWVDLTGETQYF